This TCR beta chain was obtained from a study of T cell responses to AZD1222 COVID-19 vaccine. The protocol was immunoSEQ multiplex PCR, while the TCRdb copy is restricted to in-frame clones and leaves out a portion. This sample's clone table lists under 150,000 clones. CDR1 and CDR2 from the germline V gene are SNHLY and FYNNEI. Trimming took 6 bases from V and 3 from J, leaving 15 bases between them. The CDR3 loop spans 14 amino acids. Sequencing input: peripheral blood. The rearrangement links TRBV2 to TRBJ2-7; D is possibly TRBD1 (5 bases). This clonotype originated in an adult in good health. CDR3 amino acids: CASSPGQGIYEQYF. The CDR3 DNA reads TGTGCCAGCAGCCCCGGACAAGGTATCTACGAGCAGTACTTC.